This T cell receptor (beta chain) was sequenced in a study of cytomegalovirus exposure and HLA in healthy donors. Study-level background: An earlier analysis found under 130 million unique TCR beta sequences from roughly 170 million T cells. Findings of the study overall: Analysis was carried out at a later point, and it linked a missense DCLRE1C variant to TCR beta V- and J-gene trimming. In a later analysis, productive TCRs from donors in an Asian-associated ancestry cluster reportedly carried fewer N-insertions than the cohort mean. Some highly shared sequence variants likely arose as a pipeline artifact.

The PCR was carried out with 60 Vbeta primers and 13 Jbeta primers. Generated by immunoSEQ multiplex PCR, the TCRdb table keeps only in-frame clones and is missing some. The sample has 120,000 or so clones, around 80% seen once. CDR1 is LNHDA, CDR2 SQIVND, per germline (reference sequence). The junction had 10 bases not matched to a gene; V was cut back by 5 bases and J by 6 bases. CDR3 length: 17 amino acids. This clone occurred a few times. Its antigen is unknown. The chain joins TRBV19 to TRBJ2-2; 12 bases align to TRBD2. Sequenced sample: PBMCs. The clonotype was recovered from a man aged 25-45 years in good health and CMV-seropositive. CDR3 in DNA: TGTGCCAGTAGTTCGACCGGGACTAGCGGGCGGGCCGGGGAGCTGTTTTTT. Translated, it gives CASSSTGTSGRAGELFF. Supplemented by reference TRBV19 and TRBJ2-2, the full variable domain reads DGGITQSPKYLFRKEGQNVTLSCEQNLNHDAMYWYRQDPGQGLRLIYYSQIVNDFQKGDIAEGYSVSREKKESFPLTVTSAQKNPTAFYLCASSSTGTSGRAGELFFGEGSRLTVL.